This T cell receptor beta chain emerged from a study of blood T cell repertoires in COVID-19 (dated by TCRdb to the early 2020s). General notes on the study: The collaborator samples originated in the United States, Italy and Spain and spanned the acute and convalescent phases of COVID-19. The repertoires were released in a freely available public database intended as a resource for research on the immune response to SARS-CoV-2. Deeply sampled blood TCRbeta repertoires from subjects exposed to, actively infected with, or recovered from COVID-19 were included in the dataset. The material from the prospective study consisted of cDNA or gDNA derived from T cells, B-cell-depleted T cells, or PBMCs. The sample metadata nearly always contained a de-identified subject ID, COVID-19 status, age in years and sex. The samples were drawn from the first 160 participants of the ongoing ImmuneRACE study and from 1,254 subjects provided by 6 global collaborators. HLA class I and class II types, where available, came from metadata supplied by the sample provider rather than from assay-based typing. Study-wide conclusions, independent of this receptor: Clinical and demographic metadata were provided uncurated, with the amount varying by source and participant.

Each collaborating institution followed its own protocols to collect whole blood in K2EDTA tubes. For TCRbeta analysis, collaborators shipped samples in one of three forms: frozen whole blood, isolated PBMCs, or DNA extracted from either of those sample types. TCRbeta CDR3 regions were amplified from genomic DNA by means of the immunoSEQ Assay, a bias-controlled multiplex PCR. Under the source paper's analysis protocol: Within the assay, amplification of reference gene primers was used to estimate how many nucleated cells each sample contained. Sequence reads were collapsed and filtered to measure the absolute abundance of every unique TCRbeta CDR3 rearrangement. Productive Simpson clonality was computed per sample as the square root of Simpson's diversity index over productive rearrangements. TCRdb's version of the immuneACCESS table is confined to in-frame rearrangements and falls short of the full clone set. An unresolved V gene accounts for under half of the shortfall where checked; the remainder is of unknown origin. V, J and clone size derive from that table, while D and trimming were established from the DNA sequence. This sample lists about 240,000 clones; more than 70% were detected once. In total, the top ten clones hold roughly 12% of the sample.

Notes on this clone: The antigen this receptor binds is unknown. No qualities accompany the bases; no much larger clone lies one base away.

Spanning cysteine to phenylalanine, the CDR3 consists of 15 amino acids. Only the CDR3 DNA stays, 45 bases, in frame from base 1. The germline V gene specifies SGHTS as CDR1 and YDEGEE as CDR2. Relative to germline, V is 1 base shorter and J is 5 bases shorter, with 13 bases between their ends. The receptor's source is a man older than 75 with acute or convalescent COVID-19. The chain employs TRBV5-8 and TRBJ2-1; D gene: possibly TRBD2, on 5 matching bases. Sequenced: peripheral blood. The sequenced DNA: TGTGCCAGCAGCTTGAGTGGGAGAACCCACAATGAGCAGTTCTTC. Translation gives CASSLSGRTHNEQFF.